This is a list of T cell receptor beta chains from one sample in a study of OX40 agonist ivuxolimab in advanced cancers. Using immunoSEQ multiplex PCR, the repertoire was profiled, and TCRdb retains in-frame clones only, with some absent. The profile shows fewer than 45,000 clones, approximately 80% of them singletons. Sequencing used CD4+ or CD8+ T cells sorted from blood, obtained in a trial of the OX40 agonist ivuxolimab. The receptors stem from an adult with an advanced solid tumor such as melanoma, head and neck, liver or kidney cancer. The conserved cysteine and the conserved F or W are not part of the CDR3 here.

V gene	J gene	CDR3 protein
TRBV6-1	TRBJ1-5	ASTGGAGQPQH
TRBV7-2	TRBJ1-1	ASSGYRGRNTEAF
TRBV6-6	TRBJ1-1	ASSQAREAF
TRBV19	TRBJ2-5	ASSIGSRETQY
TRBV19	TRBJ1-2	ASSILDGADGYT
TRBV4-1	TRBJ1-4	ASSQTGTGSEKLF
TRBV19	TRBJ2-5	ASSTSGRAQETQY
TRBV7-2	TRBJ1-4	ASSPTGAAEKLF
TRBV10-1	TRBJ2-7	ASRGLGEQY
TRBV14	TRBJ2-5	ASSQQGVQTQY
TRBV5-4	TRBJ2-7	ASSLSLKSSYEQY
TRBV12-2	TRBJ2-2	ATRPRADGTGELF
TRBV28	TRBJ2-7	ASSPPPGVYEQY
TRBV6-5	TRBJ1-5	ASSYSEGDQPQH
TRBV19	TRBJ2-7	ASRGDVSYEQY
TRBV9	TRBJ1-1	ASSPPPVRKLNTEAF
TRBV7-9	TRBJ2-7	ASSRATREQY
TRBV4-2	TRBJ2-7	ASSQKEGHEQY
TRBV7-2	TRBJ2-7	ASSPRGTRRDYYEQY
TRBV2	TRBJ1-5	ATALGSNQPQH
TRBV7-9	TRBJ1-3	ASRRGSGNTIY
TRBV19	TRBJ2-3	ASTIVAGGTDTQY
TRBV5-1	TRBJ2-2	ASSLAGLSLGGELF
TRBV6-6	TRBJ1-3	ASSYGDSSSGNTIY
TRBV18	TRBJ1-4	ASSQLGQGTNEKLF
TRBV18	TRBJ1-1	ASSRTGVGLMNTEAF
TRBV5-1	TRBJ1-6	ASSSQDSNSPLH
TRBV20-1	TRBJ2-1	SAGLYNEQF
TRBV10-1	TRBJ2-1	ASSESGLKYNEQF
TRBV6-1	TRBJ2-2	ASSEGTSGGPSAPGELF
TRBV7-9	TRBJ1-2	ASSLRGSSAGDGYT
TRBV4-1	TRBJ1-6	ASSLPYSPLH